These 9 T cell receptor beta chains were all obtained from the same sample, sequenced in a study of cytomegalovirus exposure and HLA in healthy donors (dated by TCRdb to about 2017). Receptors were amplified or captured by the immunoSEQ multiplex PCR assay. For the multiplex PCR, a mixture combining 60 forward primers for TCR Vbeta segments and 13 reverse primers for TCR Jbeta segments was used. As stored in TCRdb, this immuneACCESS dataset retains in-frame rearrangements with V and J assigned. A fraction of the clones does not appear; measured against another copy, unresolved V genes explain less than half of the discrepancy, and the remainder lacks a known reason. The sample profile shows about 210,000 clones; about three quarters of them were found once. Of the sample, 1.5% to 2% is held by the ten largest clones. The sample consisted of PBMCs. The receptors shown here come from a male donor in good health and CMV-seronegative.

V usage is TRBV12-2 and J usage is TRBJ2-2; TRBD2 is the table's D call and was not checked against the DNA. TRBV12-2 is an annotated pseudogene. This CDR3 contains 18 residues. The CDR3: CASRGLAGGHKNTGELFF. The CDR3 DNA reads TGTGCAAGTCGCGGGCTAGCGGGGGGGCACAAGAACACCGGGGAGCTGTTTTTT.

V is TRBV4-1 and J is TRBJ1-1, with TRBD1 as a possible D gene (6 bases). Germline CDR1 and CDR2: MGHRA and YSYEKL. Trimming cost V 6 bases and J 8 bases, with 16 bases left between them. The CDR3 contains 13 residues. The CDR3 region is CASRFRDTEEAFF. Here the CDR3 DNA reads TGCGCCAGCAGATTTCGGGACACCGAGGAAGCTTTCTTT.

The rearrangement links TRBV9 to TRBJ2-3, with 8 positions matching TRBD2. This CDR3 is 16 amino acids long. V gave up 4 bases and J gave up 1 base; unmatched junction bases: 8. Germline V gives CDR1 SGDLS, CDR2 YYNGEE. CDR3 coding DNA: TGTGCCAGCAGCCGAATGGCGCGGGGGGGCACAGATACGCAGTATTTT. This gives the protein CASSRMARGGTDTQYF.

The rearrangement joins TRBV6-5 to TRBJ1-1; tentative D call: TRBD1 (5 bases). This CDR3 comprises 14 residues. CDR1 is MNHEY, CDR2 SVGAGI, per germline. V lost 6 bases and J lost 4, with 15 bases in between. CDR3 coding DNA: TGTGCCAGCAGCACCATCAGGGTGGGCACTGAAGCTTTCTTT. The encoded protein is CASSTIRVGTEAFF.

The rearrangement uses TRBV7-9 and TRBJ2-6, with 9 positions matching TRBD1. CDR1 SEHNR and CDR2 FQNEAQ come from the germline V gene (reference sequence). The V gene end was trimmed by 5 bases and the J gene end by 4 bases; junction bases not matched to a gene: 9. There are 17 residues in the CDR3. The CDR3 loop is CASSTGTGSSGANVLTF. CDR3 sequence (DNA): TGTGCCAGCAGCACCGGGACAGGGTCGTCCGGGGCCAACGTCCTGACTTTC. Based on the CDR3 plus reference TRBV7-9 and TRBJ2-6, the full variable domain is DTGVSQNPRHKITKRGQNVTFRCDPISEHNRLYWYRQTLGQGPEFLTYFQNEAQLEKSRLLSDRFSAERPKGSFSTLEIQRTEQGDSAMYLCASSTGTGSSGANVLTFGAGSRLTVL.

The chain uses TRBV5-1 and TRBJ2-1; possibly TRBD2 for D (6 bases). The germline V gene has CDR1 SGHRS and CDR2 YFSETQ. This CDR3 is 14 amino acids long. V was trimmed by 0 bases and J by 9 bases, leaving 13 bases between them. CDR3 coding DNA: TGCGCCAGCAGCTTGGTCCTCGGGGGTATTGAGCAGTTCTTC. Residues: CASSLVLGGIEQFF.

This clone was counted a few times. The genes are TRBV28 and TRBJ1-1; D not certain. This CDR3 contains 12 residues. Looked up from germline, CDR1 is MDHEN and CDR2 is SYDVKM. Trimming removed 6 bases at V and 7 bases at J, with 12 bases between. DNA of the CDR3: TGTGCCAGCAGACGAGGGAGGAGTGAAGCTTTCTTT. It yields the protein CASRRGRSEAFF. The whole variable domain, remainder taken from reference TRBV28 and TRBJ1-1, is DVKVTQSSRYLVKRTGEKVFLECVQDMDHENMFWYRQDPGLGLRLIYFSYDVKMKEKGDIPEGYSVSREKKERFSLILESASTNQTSMYLCASRRGRSEAFFGQGTRLTVV.

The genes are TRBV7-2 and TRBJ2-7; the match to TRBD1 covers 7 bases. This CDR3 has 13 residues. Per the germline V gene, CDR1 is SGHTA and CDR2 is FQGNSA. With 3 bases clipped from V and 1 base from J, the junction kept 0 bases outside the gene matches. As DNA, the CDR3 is TGTGCCAGCAGCTTCAGGGGGTCCTACGAGCAGTACTTC. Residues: CASSFRGSYEQYF.

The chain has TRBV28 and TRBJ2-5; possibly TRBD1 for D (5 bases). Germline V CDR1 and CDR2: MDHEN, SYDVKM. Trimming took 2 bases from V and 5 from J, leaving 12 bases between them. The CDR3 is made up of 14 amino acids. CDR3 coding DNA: TGTGCCAGCAGTTTAAAAGGGGCTGGGGAGACCCAGTACTTC. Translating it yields CASSLKGAGETQYF.